These 16 T cell receptor beta chains were all obtained from the same sample, sequenced in a study of beta chain features in type 1 diabetes. Every isolated RNA sample was fully reverse transcribed, so sequencing captured expressed TCRB transcripts. This table comes from immunoSEQ multiplex PCR, and its TCRdb copy is limited to in-frame clones, with some not included. The sample has 130,000 or so clones, about 9.7% seen once; the top ten hold 0.65%. Material for sequencing was central memory CD4+ T cells from blood. The receptors stem from a woman aged 40 to 49 in good health.

Only a few counts were recorded for this clone. The V and J genes are TRBV7-6 and TRBJ1-5, with D hard to call. Trimming left V 5 bases short and J 3 bases short, with 8 bases between. Germline V gene sequence: CDR1 SGHVS, CDR2 FNYEAQ. CDR3 size: 13 residues. CDR3 protein: CASSRTYNQPQHF. CDR3 sequence (DNA): TGTGCCAGCAGCCGCACATACAATCAGCCCCAGCATTTT.

V is TRBV5-1 and J is TRBJ1-4, with 7 bases matching TRBD1. Per the germline V gene, CDR1 is SGHRS and CDR2 is YFSETQ. This CDR3 comprises 15 residues. Losses at the gene ends were 0 bases for V and 5 bases for J; bases not matched to a gene: 4. The CDR3 bases are TGCGCCAGCAGCTTGGTACAGGGGTCGAATGAAAAACTGTTTTTT. It specifies CASSLVQGSNEKLFF.

This clone came up a few times. The chain links TRBV29-1 to TRBJ2-3, with 7 bases aligning to TRBD1. The CDR3 spans 15 residues. CDR1 and CDR2 from the germline V gene are SQVTM and ANQGSEA. J was trimmed by 3 bases and V by 7 bases; bases with no gene match: 13. CDR3 region: CSGSQQGMSTDTQYF. CDR3 coding DNA: TGCAGCGGCAGCCAACAGGGGATGAGTACAGATACGCAGTATTTT.

This clone was seen only a few times. V is TRBV29-1 and J is TRBJ2-1; D perhaps matches TRBD1 (6 bases). Germline loops: CDR1 SQVTM, CDR2 ANQGSEA. This CDR3 has 14 residues. Trimming removed 3 bases from V and 4 bases from J, with 13 bases in between. CDR3 coding DNA: TGCAGCGTTGATCGCGCAGGGGATTACAATGAGCAGTTCTTC. It translates to CSVDRAGDYNEQFF.

This clone was seen at least ten times. V is TRBV4-3 and J is TRBJ2-7, with 9 bases lining up with TRBD1. The CDR3 sequence is 14 residues long. The junction had 6 bases not matched to a gene; V was cut back by 4 bases and J by 5 bases. CDR1 LGHNA and CDR2 YSLEER come from the germline V gene. CDR3 nucleotides: TGCGCCAGCAGCCCCCGGGACAGGGTGGACGAGCAGTACTTC. This gives the protein CASSPRDRVDEQYF.

The chain carries TRBV27 and TRBJ2-3, with 7 bases aligning to TRBD1. Germline values: CDR1 MNHEY, CDR2 SMNVEV (reference sequence). This CDR3 spans 13 amino acids. V shed 8 bases and J 8 bases; nucleotides not matched to a gene: 10. CDR3 amino acids: CASRLQGRGTQYF. The CDR3 DNA follows: TGTGCCAGCCGCTTACAGGGGAGAGGTACGCAGTATTTT.

This rearrangement joins TRBV25-1 to TRBJ2-1; 9 nucleotides match TRBD2. CDR1 MGHDK and CDR2 SYGVNS come from the germline V gene. The CDR3 length is 15 residues. V shed 4 bases and J 6 bases; nucleotides not matched to a gene: 7. The CDR3 protein is CASSGAGGPLNEQFF. In DNA form, the CDR3 reads TGTGCCAGCAGTGGCGCGGGGGGGCCTCTCAATGAGCAGTTCTTC. Based on the CDR3 plus reference TRBV25-1 and TRBJ2-1, the full variable domain is EADIYQTPRYLVIGTGKKITLECSQTMGHDKMYWYQQDPGMELHLIHYSYGVNSTEKGDLSSESTVSRIRTEHFPLTLESARPSHTSQYLCASSGAGGPLNEQFFGPGTRLTVL.

V usage is TRBV19 and J usage is TRBJ2-2, with 7 bases matching TRBD1. Germline V gives CDR1 LNHDA, CDR2 SQIVND (reference sequence). The CDR3 is made up of 14 amino acids. V was pared by 1 base and J by 7 bases, with 3 bases of the junction left unmatched. CDR3 residues: CASSIGTGFGELFF. In DNA form, the CDR3 reads TGTGCCAGTAGTATAGGGACAGGTTTCGGGGAGCTGTTTTTT.

The chain recombines TRBV7-2 with TRBJ2-1; no firm D call. CDR3 length: 14 amino acids. Germline CDR1 and CDR2: SGHTA and FQGNSA. V lost 0 bases to trimming and J lost 8 bases, with 11 bases between them. The CDR3 region is CASSLAAARDEQFF. The CDR3 DNA reads TGTGCCAGCAGCTTAGCGGCGGCACGAGATGAGCAGTTCTTC.

The chain is built from TRBV7-9 and TRBJ1-1, with no clear D. The CDR3 is made up of 12 amino acids. Germline CDR1 is SEHNR and CDR2 is FQNEAQ (reference sequence). Trimming removed 1 base at V and 4 bases at J, with 4 bases between. The CDR3 sequence is CASSLGSTEAFF. Written as DNA, the CDR3 is TGTGCCAGCAGCTTAGGCAGCACTGAAGCTTTCTTT.

This clone turned up a few times. The chain carries TRBV7-2 and TRBJ2-4; D is uncertain. In germline, CDR1 is SGHTA, CDR2 FQGNSA. CDR3 length equals 15 residues. V was shortened by 1 base and J by 1 base, with 8 bases between the two germline ends. The CDR3 sequence: CASSLGEFAKNIQYF. In nucleotides, the CDR3 is TGTGCCAGCAGCTTAGGAGAATTCGCCAAAAACATTCAGTACTTC. Looking up the rest from reference TRBV7-2 and TRBJ2-4 gives the full variable domain: GAGVSQSPSNKVTEKGKDVELRCDPISGHTALYWYRQSLGQGLEFLIYFQGNSAPDKSGLPSDRFSAERTGGSVSTLTIQRTQQEDSAVYLCASSLGEFAKNIQYFGAGTRLSVL.

Comments on this clone: The junction departs from the called germline gene at one end, perhaps through a read error. The V and J genes are TRBV7-7 and TRBJ2-2, with 8 bases lining up with TRBD1. The CDR3 runs 17 residues. Germline V CDR1 and CDR2: SSHAT, FNYEAQ (reference sequence). CDR3 DNA sequence: TGTGCTAGCAGCAAAGGAACCGGGACAGGGAACACCGGGGAGCTGTTTTTT. Its translation: CASSKGTGTGNTGELFF.

This clone came up a few times. The chain uses TRBV5-1 and TRBJ2-2; 14 bases agree with TRBD2. CDR3 size: 18 residues. With 3 bases clipped from V and 3 bases from J, the junction kept 7 bases outside the gene matches. Germline-derived CDR1 and CDR2 are SGHRS and YFSETQ. CDR3: CASSSGLAGGWDTGELFF. CDR3 in DNA: TGCGCCAGCAGCTCCGGACTAGCGGGGGGTTGGGACACCGGGGAGCTGTTTTTT.

The V call is TRBV5-1, the J call TRBJ2-1; D is ambiguous. This CDR3 has 13 amino acids. V dropped 0 bases and J dropped 6 bases, with 7 bases sitting between them. Germline CDR1 and CDR2: SGHRS and YFSETQ. The CDR3 DNA reads as TGCGCCAGCAGCTTGGGGGCCGGCAATGAGCAGTTCTTC. Protein: CASSLGAGNEQFF.

A few counts support this clone. The V gene is TRBV9, the J gene TRBJ2-2, with D possibly TRBD2 on 7 matching bases. The V gene's germline CDR1 is SGDLS and CDR2 YYNGEE. The CDR3 totals 15 residues. The V end lost 0 bases, the J end lost 3 bases, and 9 bases lay between the germline ends. The CDR3 region has the DNA TGTGCCAGCAGCGTAGGAGGGGGGGACACCGGGGAGCTGTTTTTT. This translates into CASSVGGGDTGELFF. The full variable domain, completed using reference TRBV9 and TRBJ2-2, is DSGVTQTPKHLITATGQRVTLRCSPRSGDLSVYWYQQSLDQGLQFLIQYYNGEERAKGNILERFSAQQFPDLHSELNLSSLELGDSALYFCASSVGGGDTGELFFGEGSRLTVL.

This chain links TRBV11-2 with TRBJ2-5; 10 bases map to TRBD2. Germline V gene sequence: CDR1 SGHAT, CDR2 FQNNGV. This CDR3 comprises 15 residues. Unmatched junction bases numbered 7, after V lost 5 bases and J lost 4 bases. CDR3 region: CASSPGTSARETQYF. The CDR3 DNA sequence: TGTGCCAGCAGCCCCGGGACTAGCGCGCGAGAGACCCAGTACTTC.